This TCR beta chain was found in a study of T cell clones after liver transplantation. Study-level information: Samples came from ITN030ST, which attempted immunosuppression withdrawal within 2 years of liver transplantation. TCRbeta sequencing after a pre-transplant mixed lymphocyte reaction identified graft-donor-reactive clones, later tracked in post-transplant blood. Study-level findings and limits: Low donor cell numbers restricted donor-reactive repertoire measurement in a couple of subjects.

For this clone: Its target is unknown.

The repertoire was sequenced with immunoSEQ multiplex PCR; TCRdb's copy has only in-frame clones and lacks some. The sample lists more than 100,000 clones; around 84% were seen once. Here the sequenced sample was CD4+ T cells from blood, taken around 48 months after liver transplant. The TCR originated in a human patient who received a liver transplant. Some T cells may be provided by the graft donor.

CDR3 in DNA: TGCGCCAGCAGTGTACAGGGTATTGACACCGGGGAGCTGTTTTTT. It codes for CASSVQGIDTGELFF. The V gene is TRBV5-1, the J gene TRBJ2-2, with D possibly being TRBD1 (6 bases). V was shortened by 5 bases and J by 3 bases, with 14 bases between the two germline ends. The CDR3 is made up of 15 amino acids. CDR1 SGHRS and CDR2 YFSETQ come from the germline V gene.